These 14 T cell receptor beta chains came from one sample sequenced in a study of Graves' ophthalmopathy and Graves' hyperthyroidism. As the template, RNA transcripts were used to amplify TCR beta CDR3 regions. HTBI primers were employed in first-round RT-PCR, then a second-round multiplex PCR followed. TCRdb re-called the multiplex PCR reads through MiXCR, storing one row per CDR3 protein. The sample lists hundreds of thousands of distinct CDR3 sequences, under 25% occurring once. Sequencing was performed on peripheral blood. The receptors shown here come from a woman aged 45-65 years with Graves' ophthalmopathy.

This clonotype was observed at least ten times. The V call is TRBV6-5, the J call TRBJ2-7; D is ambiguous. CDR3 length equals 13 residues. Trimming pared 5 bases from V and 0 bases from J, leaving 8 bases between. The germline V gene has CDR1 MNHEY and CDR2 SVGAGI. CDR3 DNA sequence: TGTGCCAGCAGTATAGGCCTCTCCTACGAGCAGTACTTC. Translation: CASSIGLSYEQYF.

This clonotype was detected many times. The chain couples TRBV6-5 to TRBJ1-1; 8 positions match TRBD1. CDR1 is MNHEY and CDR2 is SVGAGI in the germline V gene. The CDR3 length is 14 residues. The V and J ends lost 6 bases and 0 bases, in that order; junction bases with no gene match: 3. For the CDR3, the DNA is TGTGCCAGCAGGGGACAGGAAATGAACACTGAAGCTTTCTTT. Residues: CASRGQEMNTEAFF.

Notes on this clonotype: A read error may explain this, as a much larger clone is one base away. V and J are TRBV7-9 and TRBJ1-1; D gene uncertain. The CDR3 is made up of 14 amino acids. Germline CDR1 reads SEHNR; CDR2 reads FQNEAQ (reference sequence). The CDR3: CAGSLARDWTEAFF. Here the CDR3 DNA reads TGTGCCGGCAGCTTAGCCCGGGATTGGACTGAAGCTTTCTTT.

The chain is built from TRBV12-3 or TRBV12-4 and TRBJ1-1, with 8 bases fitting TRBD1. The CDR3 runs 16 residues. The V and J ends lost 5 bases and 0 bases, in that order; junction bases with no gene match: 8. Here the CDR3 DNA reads TGTGCCAGCAGTGGGTCAGGGGGCGTCATGAACACTGAAGCTTTCTTT. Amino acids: CASSGSGGVMNTEAFF.

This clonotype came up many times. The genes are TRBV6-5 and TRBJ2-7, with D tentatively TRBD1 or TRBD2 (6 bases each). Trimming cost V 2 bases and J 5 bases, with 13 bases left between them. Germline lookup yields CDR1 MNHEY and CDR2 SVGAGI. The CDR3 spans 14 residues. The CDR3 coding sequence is TGTGCCAGCAGTTACGGGGGGCCTTACAACGAGCAGTACTTC. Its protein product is CASSYGGPYNEQYF.

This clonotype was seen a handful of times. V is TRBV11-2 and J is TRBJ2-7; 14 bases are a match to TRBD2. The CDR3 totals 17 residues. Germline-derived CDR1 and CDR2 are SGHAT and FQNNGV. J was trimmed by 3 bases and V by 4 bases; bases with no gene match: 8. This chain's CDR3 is CASSSPGLAGAHYEQYF. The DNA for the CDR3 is TGTGCCAGCAGCTCCCCGGGACTAGCGGGAGCACACTACGAGCAGTACTTC.

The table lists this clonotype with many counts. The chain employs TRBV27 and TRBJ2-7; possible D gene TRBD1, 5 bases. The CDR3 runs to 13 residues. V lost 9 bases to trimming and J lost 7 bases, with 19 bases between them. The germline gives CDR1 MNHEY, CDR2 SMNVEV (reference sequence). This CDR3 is CASGAVEDREQYF. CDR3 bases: TGTGCCAGTGGGGCGGTAGAGGATCGTGAGCAGTACTTC.

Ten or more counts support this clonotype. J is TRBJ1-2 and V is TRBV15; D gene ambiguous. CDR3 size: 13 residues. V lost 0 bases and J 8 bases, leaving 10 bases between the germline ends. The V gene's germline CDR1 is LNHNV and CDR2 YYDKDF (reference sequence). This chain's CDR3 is CATSRDEWGGYTF. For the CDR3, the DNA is TGTGCCACCAGCAGAGATGAATGGGGAGGCTACACCTTC.

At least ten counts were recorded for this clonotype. The CDR3 loop reads CSGGQGVSGYTF. The CDR3 region has the DNA TGCAGTGGGGGGCAGGGGGTCAGTGGCTACACCTTC. The V and J genes are TRBV20-1 and TRBJ1-2, with TRBD1 matching over 7 bases. Germline loops: CDR1 DFQATT, CDR2 SNEGSKA (reference sequence). V shed 7 bases and J 7 bases; nucleotides not matched to a gene: 9. The CDR3 spans 12 residues.

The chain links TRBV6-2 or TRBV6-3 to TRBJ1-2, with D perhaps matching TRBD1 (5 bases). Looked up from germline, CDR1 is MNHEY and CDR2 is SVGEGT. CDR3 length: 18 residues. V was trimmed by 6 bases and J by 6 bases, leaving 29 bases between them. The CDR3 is CASRLTSRGHPKADGYTF. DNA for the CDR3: TGTGCCAGCAGACTAACCTCCCGGGGCCACCCAAAAGCGGATGGCTACACCTTC.

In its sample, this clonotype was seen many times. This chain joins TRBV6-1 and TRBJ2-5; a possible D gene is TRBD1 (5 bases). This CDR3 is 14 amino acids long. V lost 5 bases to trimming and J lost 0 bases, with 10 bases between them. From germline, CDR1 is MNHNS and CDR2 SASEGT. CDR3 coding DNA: TGTGCCAGCAGTCAGGGTAACAACCAAGAGACCCAGTACTTC. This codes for CASSQGNNQETQYF.

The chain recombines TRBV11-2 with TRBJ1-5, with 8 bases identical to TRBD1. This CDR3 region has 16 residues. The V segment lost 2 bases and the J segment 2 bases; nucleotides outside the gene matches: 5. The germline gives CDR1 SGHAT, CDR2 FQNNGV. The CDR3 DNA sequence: TGTGCCAGCAGCTTAAAAACAGGGGGTGGCAATCAGCCCCAGCATTTT. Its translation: CASSLKTGGGNQPQHF. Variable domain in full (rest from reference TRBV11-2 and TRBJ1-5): EAGVAQSPRYKIIEKRQSVAFWCNPISGHATLYWYQQILGQGPKLLIQFQNNGVVDDSQLPKDRFSAERLKGVDSTLKIQPAKLEDSAVYLCASSLKTGGGNQPQHFGDGTRLSIL.

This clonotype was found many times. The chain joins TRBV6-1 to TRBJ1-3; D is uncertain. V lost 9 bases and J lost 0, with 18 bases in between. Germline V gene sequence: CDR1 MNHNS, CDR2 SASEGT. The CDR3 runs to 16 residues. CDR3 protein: CASRGVGSPSGNTIYF. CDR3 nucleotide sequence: TGTGCCAGTCGCGGGGTAGGGAGCCCCTCTGGAAACACCATATATTTT.

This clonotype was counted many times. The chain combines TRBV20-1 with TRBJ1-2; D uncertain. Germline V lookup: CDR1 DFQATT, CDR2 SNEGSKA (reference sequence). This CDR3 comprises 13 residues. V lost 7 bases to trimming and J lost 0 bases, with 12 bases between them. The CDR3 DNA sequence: TGCAGTGACCTGAACCATGCTAACTATGGCTACACCTTC. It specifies CSDLNHANYGYTF.